Sequencing of this T cell receptor (beta chain) was carried out in a study of monozygotic twins with inflammatory bowel disease (dated by TCRdb to the late 2010s). With respect to the entire study: The full study comprised 28 monozygotic twin pairs: nine German pairs (four IBD-concordant, five IBD-discordant) and 19 IBD-discordant Danish pairs. The search for disease-associated traits relied mainly on comparing, within discordant pairs, IBD patients with their genetically identical healthy co-twins. Each individual had, on average, about 151 000 unique TCRalpha sequences and 181 000 unique TCRbeta sequences available for analysis.

From each donor, a roughly 2.5 ml peripheral blood sample was drawn into PAXgene tubes and stored at -80 degrees C. Without T cell sorting, total RNA was isolated from whole blood using the PAXgene blood miRNA kit on an automated QIAcube. Peripheral blood from monozygotic twin pairs, either concordant or discordant for inflammatory bowel disease, underwent deep TCRalpha and TCRbeta repertoire profiling that used unique molecular barcoding. For every twin pair, smoking habits were documented, and each individual was categorised as a current, former or never smoker. The germline V gene (reference sequence) supplies CDR1 GTSNPN and CDR2 SVGIG. The CDR3 holds 13 amino acids from the cysteine to the phenylalanine. Only the protein is available. Libraries were prepared through 5' RACE. For each TCR library, approximately 3,700 ng of total RNA was used. For each sample, cDNA was synthesized in eight separate reactions using SMARTScribe reverse transcriptase. During cDNA synthesis, template switching was used to introduce unique molecular identifiers that contained a 6-nucleotide sample barcode. Amplification of TCRalpha and TCRbeta cDNA involved two nested PCRs of about 15 and 9 cycles, and each PCR was followed by bead purification. Before amplification, the cDNA was both treated with uracil DNA-glycosylase and purified with the QIAquick PCR purification kit. The second PCR was the step at which Illumina TruSeq-compatible adapters and sample-specific barcodes were added. TapeStation and Qubit were used to check library quality and concentration, and 4 to 6 ng of each library went into the pool. Sequencing of the pooled libraries was done on an Illumina HiSeq2500 single-index Rapid Run using custom sequencing primers and 2 x 100 bp reads. The published analysis was carried out like this. PCR and sequencing errors were corrected by UMI-based consensus assembly using MiGEC version 1.2.6. MiXCR version 2.1.1 was used for V(D)J alignment, clonotype assembly and CDR3 extraction. Normalisation of gene usage, clonotype sharing and MAIT/NKT TCR abundance was achieved by analysing the top 1000, 10 000 and 20 000 clonotypes per sample. Diversity was computed as the inverse Simpson index with the vegan R package after downsampling to 27 000 UMIs. Paired Mann-Whitney U tests on discordant twin pairs were used, with Benjamini-Hochberg multiple-testing correction. After TCRdb reprocessed the reads, each CDR3 protein sequence was kept as one row, without DNA. TCRdb's processing, not the study's, gives the V and J calls here. The sample table on file contains roughly 330,000 distinct CDR3 sequences. Of the sample, 2% falls within the top ten clones.

Remarks on this clonotype: Its recognized antigen is unknown.

Results the study describes overall, beyond this receptor: Compared with healthy twins, IBD patients shared fewer clonotypes with other individuals, and the difference was most pronounced in patients with signs of disease activity. TCRbeta repertoire diversity, by inverse Simpson index, was decreased in IBD patients compared with their healthy co-twins. Repertoire similarity did not differ between concordant and discordant twins, which could be due to limited statistical power. No single strong signal or clonotype linked to IBD turned up in the results, so the idea that one exists was not supported. Because patients received different immunosuppressive treatments, the repertoires may have picked up extra background noise and variability between individuals. Different T cell subtypes could not be distinguished in the analysis.

Sample: blood. The sequence joins TRBV30 to TRBJ1-1. The receptor's source is a human donor with ulcerative colitis or Crohn's disease, or a healthy co-twin of an affected twin (not recorded which). The CDR3 amino acid sequence is: CAWSVRMNTEAFF. The CDR3 plus the reference TRBV30 and TRBJ1-1 genes for the other parts give the full variable domain: SQTIHQWPATLVQPVGSPLSLECTVEGTSNPNLYWYRQAAGRGLQLLFYSVGIGQISSEVPQNLSASRPQDRQFILSSKKLLLSDSGFYLCAWSVRMNTEAFFGQGTRLTVV.